One TCR beta chain is described in this entry. The sample comes from a study of T-cell memory formation after mild COVID-19. The CDR3 totals 14 residues. Germline CDR1 is SGHRS and CDR2 is YFSETQ. J gave up 6 bases and V 4 bases, and 7 bases lay outside the gene matches. TCRdb analysed the 5' RACE reads with MiXCR anew, one entry per CDR3 protein. The table lists 470,000 or so distinct CDR3 sequences, more than 15% of them singletons. Specimen: PBMCs or a T cell subset sorted from them (not recorded which). The rearrangement uses TRBV5-1 and TRBJ1-2, with 9 positions matching TRBD1. This TCR was sampled from a man younger than 35 who had mild COVID-19 (a few samples of this study predate the infection). Cell type and time point are not known. The CDR3 region is CASSRDRDPHGYTF. The CDR3 nucleotides are TGCGCCAGCAGCAGGGACAGGGATCCCCATGGCTACACCTTC.